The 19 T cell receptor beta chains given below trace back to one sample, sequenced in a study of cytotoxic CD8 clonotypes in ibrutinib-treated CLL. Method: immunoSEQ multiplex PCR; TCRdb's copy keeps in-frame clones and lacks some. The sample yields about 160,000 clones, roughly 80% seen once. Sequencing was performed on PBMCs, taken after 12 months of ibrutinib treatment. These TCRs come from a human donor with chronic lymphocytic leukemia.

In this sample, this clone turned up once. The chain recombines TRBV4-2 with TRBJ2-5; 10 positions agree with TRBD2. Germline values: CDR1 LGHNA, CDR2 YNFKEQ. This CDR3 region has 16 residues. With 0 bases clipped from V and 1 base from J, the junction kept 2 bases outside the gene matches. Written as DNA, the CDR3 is TGTGCCAGCAGCCAAGAGGAGCGGGGGGGCCAAGAGACCCAGTACTTC. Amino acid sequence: CASSQEERGGQETQYF.

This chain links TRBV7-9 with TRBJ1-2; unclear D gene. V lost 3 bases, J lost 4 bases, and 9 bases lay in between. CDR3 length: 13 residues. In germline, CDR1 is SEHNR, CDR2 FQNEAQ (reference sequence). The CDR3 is CASSFHGSYGYTF. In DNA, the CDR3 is TGTGCCAGCAGCTTTCATGGAAGCTATGGCTACACCTTC.

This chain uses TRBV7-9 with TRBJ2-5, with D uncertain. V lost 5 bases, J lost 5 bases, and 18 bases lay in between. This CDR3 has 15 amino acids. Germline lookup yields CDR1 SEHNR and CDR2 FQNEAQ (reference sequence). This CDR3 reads CASSPSGTVGETQYF. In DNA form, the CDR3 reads TGTGCCAGCAGCCCCAGTGGTACAGTAGGCGAGACCCAGTACTTC. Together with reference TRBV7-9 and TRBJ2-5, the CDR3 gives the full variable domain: DTGVSQNPRHKITKRGQNVTFRCDPISEHNRLYWYRQTLGQGPEFLTYFQNEAQLEKSRLLSDRFSAERPKGSFSTLEIQRTEQGDSAMYLCASSPSGTVGETQYFGPGTRLLVL.

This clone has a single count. The CDR3 bases are TGTGCCAGCAGCGAGGGGGGACAGGTGGGAAAACGCACTGAAGCTTTCTTT. Translated, it gives CASSEGGQVGKRTEAFF. The chain combines TRBV9 with TRBJ1-1; 8 bases fit TRBD1. The CDR3 loop spans 17 amino acids. Per the germline V gene, CDR1 is SGDLS and CDR2 is YYNGEE. Germline trimming cut 3 bases from V and 4 bases from J; bases unmatched to any gene: 14.

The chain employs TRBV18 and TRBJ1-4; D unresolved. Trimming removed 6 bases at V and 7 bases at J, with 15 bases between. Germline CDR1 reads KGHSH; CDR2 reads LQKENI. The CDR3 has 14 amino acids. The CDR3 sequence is CASSQLVASEKLFF. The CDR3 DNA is TGTGCCAGCTCCCAGCTCGTTGCGAGTGAAAAACTGTTTTTT.

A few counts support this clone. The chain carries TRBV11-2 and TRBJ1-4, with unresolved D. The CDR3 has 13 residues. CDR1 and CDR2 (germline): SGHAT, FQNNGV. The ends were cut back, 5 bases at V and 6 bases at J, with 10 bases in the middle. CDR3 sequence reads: CASSQWIDEKLFF. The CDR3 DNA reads TGTGCCAGCAGCCAGTGGATAGATGAAAAACTGTTTTTT. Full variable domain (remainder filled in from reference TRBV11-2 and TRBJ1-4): EAGVAQSPRYKIIEKRQSVAFWCNPISGHATLYWYQQILGQGPKLLIQFQNNGVVDDSQLPKDRFSAERLKGVDSTLKIQPAKLEDSAVYLCASSQWIDEKLFFGSGTQLSVL.

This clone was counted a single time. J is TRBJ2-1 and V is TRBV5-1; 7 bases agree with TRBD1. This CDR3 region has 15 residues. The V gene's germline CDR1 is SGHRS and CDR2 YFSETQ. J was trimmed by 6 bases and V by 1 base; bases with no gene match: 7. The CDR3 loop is CASSLLWGQTNEQFF. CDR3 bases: TGCGCCAGCAGCTTGTTGTGGGGACAGACCAATGAGCAGTTCTTC.

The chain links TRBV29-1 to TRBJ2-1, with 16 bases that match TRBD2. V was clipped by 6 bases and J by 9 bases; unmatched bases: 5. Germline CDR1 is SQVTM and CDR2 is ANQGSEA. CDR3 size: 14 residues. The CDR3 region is CSVEGLAGGLEQFF. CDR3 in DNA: TGCAGCGTAGAGGGACTAGCGGGGGGGCTTGAGCAGTTCTTC.

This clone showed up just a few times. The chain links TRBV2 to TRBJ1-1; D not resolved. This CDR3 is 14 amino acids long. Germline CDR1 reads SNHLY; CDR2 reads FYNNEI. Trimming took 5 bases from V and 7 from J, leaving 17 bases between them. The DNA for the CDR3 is TGTGCCAGCAGTATCGAATCGGGGTATATTGAAGCTTTCTTT. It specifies CASSIESGYIEAFF.

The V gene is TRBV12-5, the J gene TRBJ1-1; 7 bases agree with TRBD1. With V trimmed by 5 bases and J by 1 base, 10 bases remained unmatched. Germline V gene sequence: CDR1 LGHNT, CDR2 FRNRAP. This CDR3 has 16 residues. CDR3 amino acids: CASGPAPGQANTEAFF. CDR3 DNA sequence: TGTGCTAGTGGTCCCGCCCCCGGACAGGCGAACACTGAAGCTTTCTTT.

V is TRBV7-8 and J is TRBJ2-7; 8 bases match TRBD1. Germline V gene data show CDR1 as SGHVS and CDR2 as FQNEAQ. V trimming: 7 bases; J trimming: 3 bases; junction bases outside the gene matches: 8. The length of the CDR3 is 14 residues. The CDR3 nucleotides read TGTGCCAGCAAGCCCGGACAGGGCAACTACGAGCAGTACTTC. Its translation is CASKPGQGNYEQYF.

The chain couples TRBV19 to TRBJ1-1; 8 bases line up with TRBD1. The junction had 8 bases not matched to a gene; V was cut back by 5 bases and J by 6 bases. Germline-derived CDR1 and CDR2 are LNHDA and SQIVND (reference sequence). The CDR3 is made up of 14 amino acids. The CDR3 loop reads CASSAEDRVPEAFF. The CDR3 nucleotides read TGTGCCAGTAGTGCCGAGGACAGGGTCCCTGAAGCTTTCTTT. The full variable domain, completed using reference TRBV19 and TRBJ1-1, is DGGITQSPKYLFRKEGQNVTLSCEQNLNHDAMYWYRQDPGQGLRLIYYSQIVNDFQKGDIAEGYSVSREKKESFPLTVTSAQKNPTAFYLCASSAEDRVPEAFFGQGTRLTVV.

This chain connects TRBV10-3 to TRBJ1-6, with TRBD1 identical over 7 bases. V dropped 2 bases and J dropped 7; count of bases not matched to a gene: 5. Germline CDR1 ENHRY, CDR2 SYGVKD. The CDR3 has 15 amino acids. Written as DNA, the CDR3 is TGTGCCATCAGTGAGAAGGGGGCTCGCAATTCACCCCTCCACTTT. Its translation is CAISEKGARNSPLHF.

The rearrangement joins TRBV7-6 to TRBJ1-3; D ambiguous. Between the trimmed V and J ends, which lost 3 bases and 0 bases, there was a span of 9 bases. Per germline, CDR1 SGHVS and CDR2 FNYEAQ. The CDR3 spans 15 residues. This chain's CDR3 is CASSFRWGSGNTIYF. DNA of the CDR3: TGTGCCAGCAGCTTTCGTTGGGGCTCTGGAAACACCATATATTTT.

This CDR3 is CAISRDRGTYGNQPQHF. The CDR3 DNA reads as TGTGCCATCAGTCGGGACAGGGGTACCTATGGCAATCAGCCCCAGCATTTT. The rearrangement links TRBV10-3 to TRBJ1-5; 10 nucleotides match TRBD1. The CDR3 runs to 17 residues. V lost 5 bases, J lost 2 bases, and 9 bases stayed unmatched. Germline-derived CDR1 and CDR2 are ENHRY and SYGVKD.

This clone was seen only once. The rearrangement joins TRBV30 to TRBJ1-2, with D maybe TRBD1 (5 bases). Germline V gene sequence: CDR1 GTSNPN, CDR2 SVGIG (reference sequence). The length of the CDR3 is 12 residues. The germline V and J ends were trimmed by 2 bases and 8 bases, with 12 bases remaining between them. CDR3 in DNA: TGTGCCTGGAGTAGACAGATAGGGGGCTACACCTTC. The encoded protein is CAWSRQIGGYTF.

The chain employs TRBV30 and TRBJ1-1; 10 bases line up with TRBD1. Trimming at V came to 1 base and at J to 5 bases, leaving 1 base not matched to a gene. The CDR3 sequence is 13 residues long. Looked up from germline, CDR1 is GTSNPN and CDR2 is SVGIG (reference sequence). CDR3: CAWSEDRGTEAFF. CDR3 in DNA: TGTGCCTGGAGTGAGGACAGGGGGACTGAAGCTTTCTTT.

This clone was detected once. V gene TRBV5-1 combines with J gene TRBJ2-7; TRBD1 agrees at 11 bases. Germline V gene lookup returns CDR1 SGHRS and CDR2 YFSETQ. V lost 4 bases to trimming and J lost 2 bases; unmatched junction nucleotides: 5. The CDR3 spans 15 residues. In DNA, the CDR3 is TGCGCCAGCAGCGTACCGGGACAGGGGGCCTACGAGCAGTACTTC. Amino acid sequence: CASSVPGQGAYEQYF.

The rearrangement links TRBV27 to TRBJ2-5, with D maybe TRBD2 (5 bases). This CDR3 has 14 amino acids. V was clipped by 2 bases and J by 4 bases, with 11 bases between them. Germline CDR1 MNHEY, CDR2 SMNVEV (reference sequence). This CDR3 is CASSLGLVGETQYF. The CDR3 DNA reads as TGTGCCAGCAGTTTAGGACTGGTTGGAGAGACCCAGTACTTC.